The 29 T cell receptor beta chains below all came from one sample that was sequenced in a study of blood T cell repertoires in COVID-19 (dated by TCRdb to 2020 to 2022). Library preparation used the immunoSEQ multiplex PCR assay. TCRdb stores this immuneACCESS table with in-frame sequences only. Part of the clones is absent; in the studies checked, under half of the shortfall reflects unresolved V genes, and no reason is known for the rest. Recorded for this sample are about 220,000 clones; approximately 83% of them occurred a single time. The ten largest make up 1.3% of the sample. The specimen was PBMCs or T cells enriched from blood (not recorded which). These receptors all stem from a woman aged 40 to 50 with acute COVID-19.

CDR3 nucleotide sequence: TGCGCCAGCAGACTGGACTACTCCTACAATGAGCAGTTCTTC. Translation gives CASRLDYSYNEQFF. The V gene is TRBV5-1, the J gene TRBJ2-1; a possible D gene is TRBD2 (6 bases). Germline V gene data show CDR1 as SGHRS and CDR2 as YFSETQ. V was cut by 5 bases and J by 0 bases, with 9 bases left in between. The CDR3 totals 14 residues.

The chain carries TRBV3-1 (or the pseudogene TRBV3-2) and TRBJ1-3; D gene uncertain. The CDR3 is made up of 15 amino acids. The V and J ends lost 0 bases and 1 base respectively, with 7 bases between them. Germline V gene sequence: CDR1 LGHDT, CDR2 YNNKEL (reference sequence). The CDR3 protein is CASSQDPVSGNTIYF. CDR3 coding DNA: TGTGCCAGCAGCCAAGATCCGGTGTCTGGAAACACCATATATTTT.

The chain has TRBV11-2 and TRBJ2-7, with TRBD1 matching over 7 bases. The V segment lost 5 bases and the J segment 0 bases; nucleotides outside the gene matches: 10. The CDR3 consists of 16 residues. Germline CDR1 reads SGHAT; CDR2 reads FQNNGV. The CDR3 DNA reads TGTGCCAGCAGCCCCCGGACAGGCCGAACCTCCTACGAGCAGTACTTC. Residues: CASSPRTGRTSYEQYF.

The rearrangement uses TRBV3-1 (or the pseudogene TRBV3-2) and TRBJ1-1, with TRBD1 matching 8 bases. The length of the CDR3 is 15 residues. V lost 1 base and J lost 1; bases outside the gene matches: 2. Germline CDR1 and CDR2: LGHDT and YNNKEL (reference sequence). CDR3 bases: TGTGCCAGCAGCCAAGGGACAGGGCCGAACACTGAAGCTTTCTTT. Protein: CASSQGTGPNTEAFF.

The V gene is TRBV28, the J gene TRBJ1-5; a possible D gene is TRBD1 (5 bases). In germline, CDR1 is MDHEN, CDR2 SYDVKM. The CDR3 loop spans 16 amino acids. Trimming removed 6 bases from V and 7 bases from J, with 22 bases in between. The CDR3 here is CASRDHAGGGRQPQHF. The DNA for the CDR3 is TGTGCCAGCAGAGACCATGCCGGGGGGGGACGCCAGCCCCAGCATTTT.

The chain uses TRBV7-2 and TRBJ1-2, with D possibly TRBD1 on 5 matching bases. The length of the CDR3 is 12 residues. Germline values: CDR1 SGHTA, CDR2 FQGNSA. The V end lost 9 bases, the J end lost 3 bases, and 11 bases lay between the germline ends. This chain's CDR3 is CARSGRDYGYTF. In DNA, the CDR3 is TGTGCCAGAAGCGGCAGGGACTATGGCTACACCTTC.

To note about this clone: A junction end diverges from the germline sequence, so it may reflect a read error. The genes are TRBV4-2 and TRBJ1-5, with D hard to call. The length of the CDR3 is 15 residues. The germline gives CDR1 LGHNA, CDR2 YNFKEQ. Written as DNA, the CDR3 is TGTGCCAGCAGCCCACACAGACAATTCAATCAGGCCCAGCATTTT. Translated: CASSPHRQFNQAQHF.

V usage is TRBV28 and J usage is TRBJ1-5; possibly TRBD1 for D (5 bases). Germline CDR1 and CDR2: MDHEN and SYDVKM. The CDR3 is 15 residues long. V was pared by 5 bases and J by 4 bases, with 15 bases between. CDR3 protein: CASSPRGQVNQPQHF. The CDR3 region has the DNA TGTGCCAGCAGTCCCCGCGGACAAGTTAATCAGCCCCAGCATTTT.

The rearrangement links TRBV18 to TRBJ1-3; D remains unclear. The CDR3 totals 15 residues. Germline CDR1 is KGHSH and CDR2 is LQKENI. Trimming took off 4 bases at V and 0 bases at J, with 10 bases between the two ends. The CDR3 spells CASSLAEASGNTIYF. CDR3 sequence (DNA): TGTGCCAGCTCACTGGCGGAAGCCTCTGGAAACACCATATATTTT.

V is TRBV18 and J is TRBJ2-5; weak D call: TRBD1 (6 bases). Per germline, CDR1 KGHSH and CDR2 LQKENI. Trimming stripped 3 bases from V and 2 bases from J, with 13 bases between. The CDR3 runs to 15 residues. The CDR3: CASSPLLRGQETQYF. The CDR3 coding sequence is TGTGCCAGCTCACCCCTCCTTAGGGGGCAAGAGACCCAGTACTTC.

This sequence joins TRBV5-5 and TRBJ2-7; TRBD1 matches 7 bases. V was clipped by 7 bases and J by 2 bases; unmatched bases: 12. Germline assignment: CDR1 SGHKS and CDR2 YYEKEE (reference sequence). The CDR3 runs 15 residues. The CDR3 DNA sequence: TGTGCCAGCCGGGTACAGGGGTCAACTCCCTACGAGCAGTACTTC. Translating it yields CASRVQGSTPYEQYF.

The chain recombines TRBV30 with TRBJ2-1; a weak D match, TRBD2 (6 bases). The CDR3 has 15 residues. Germline V CDR1 and CDR2: GTSNPN, SVGIG (reference sequence). V lost 4 bases to trimming and J lost 2 bases, with 15 bases between them. CDR3 amino acids: CAWNRPGLAYNEQFF. In DNA, the CDR3 is TGTGCCTGGAACCGACCGGGACTGGCCTACAATGAGCAGTTCTTC. The whole variable domain, filled in from reference TRBV30 and TRBJ2-1, reads SQTIHQWPATLVQPVGSPLSLECTVEGTSNPNLYWYRQAAGRGLQLLFYSVGIGQISSEVPQNLSASRPQDRQFILSSKKLLLSDSGFYLCAWNRPGLAYNEQFFGPGTRLTVL.

This chain joins TRBV7-2 and TRBJ2-6; 7 positions agree with TRBD2. V shed 3 bases, J shed 0 bases, and the junction held 11 bases outside the gene matches. The CDR3 runs to 19 residues. Germline CDR1 reads SGHTA; CDR2 reads FQGNSA. CDR3 region: CASSLRYVAGVSGANVLTF. As DNA, the CDR3 is TGTGCCAGCAGCTTGCGCTACGTGGCGGGGGTCTCTGGGGCCAACGTCCTGACTTTC.

Comment on this clone: Other DNA sequences within the sample encode an identical CDR3. The rearrangement joins TRBV29-1 to TRBJ2-7, with 9 bases lining up with TRBD1. Trimming at V came to 6 bases and at J to 5 bases, leaving 2 bases not matched to a gene. Germline V gives CDR1 SQVTM, CDR2 ANQGSEA. The CDR3 has 11 residues. The CDR3: CSVGQGDEQYF. CDR3 sequence (DNA): TGCAGCGTGGGACAGGGCGACGAGCAGTACTTC.

This chain connects TRBV6-5 to TRBJ1-1; TRBD1 might be the D (6 bases). Trimming left V 7 bases short and J 5 bases short, with 14 bases between. The CDR3 has 13 residues. The germline CDR1 and CDR2 sequences are MNHEY and SVGAGI. CDR3 residues: CASKPTGRTEAFF. CDR3 nucleotide sequence: TGTGCCAGCAAGCCAACAGGGCGGACTGAAGCTTTCTTT.

The chain links TRBV27 to TRBJ1-1, with 7 bases matching TRBD1. The length of the CDR3 is 15 residues. V was pared by 5 bases and J by 3 bases, with 9 bases of the junction left unmatched. CDR1 and CDR2 (germline): MNHEY, SMNVEV (reference sequence). CDR3 loop: CASSMGQLGYTEAFF. In DNA, the CDR3 is TGTGCCAGCAGTATGGGACAGCTAGGATACACTGAAGCTTTCTTT.

The rearrangement links TRBV11-3 to TRBJ2-5; TRBD2 agrees at 8 bases. CDR1 and CDR2 from the germline V gene are SGHNT and YENEEA. The CDR3 length is 14 residues. Unmatched junction bases numbered 6, after V lost 5 bases and J lost 4 bases. In DNA, the CDR3 is TGTGCCAGCAGCCCAACCAGCGGGGGAGAGACCCAGTACTTC. Amino acid sequence: CASSPTSGGETQYF.

V and J are TRBV19 and TRBJ2-7; D unresolved. In germline, CDR1 is LNHDA, CDR2 SQIVND (reference sequence). This CDR3 has 14 residues. Trimming removed 3 bases from V and 0 bases from J, with 9 bases in between. The CDR3 reads CASSMASGSYEQYF. CDR3 coding DNA: TGTGCCAGTAGTATGGCTAGTGGCTCCTACGAGCAGTACTTC.

The genes are TRBV4-1 and TRBJ1-2; tentatively, D is TRBD1 (6 bases). The CDR3 is made up of 15 amino acids. V shed 0 bases and J shed 8 bases, with 16 bases lying between them. Germline V lookup: CDR1 MGHRA, CDR2 YSYEKL. Here the CDR3 reads CASSQDGQGLGGYTF. CDR3 nucleotides: TGCGCCAGCAGCCAAGACGGGCAGGGGTTAGGCGGCTACACCTTC.

This chain links TRBV7-9 with TRBJ2-1; 10 nucleotides match TRBD2. CDR3 size: 15 residues. The germline V gene has CDR1 SEHNR and CDR2 FQNEAQ (reference sequence). V dropped 6 bases and J dropped 6; count of bases not matched to a gene: 8. CDR3: CASRAGTSVGNEQFF. The CDR3 DNA reads as TGTGCCAGCAGGGCCGGGACTAGCGTCGGCAATGAGCAGTTCTTC.

This chain joins TRBV27 and TRBJ2-4; D is ambiguous. Germline loops: CDR1 MNHEY, CDR2 SMNVEV (reference sequence). This CDR3 region has 15 residues. Trimming stripped 4 bases from V and 2 bases from J, with 12 bases between. CDR3 sequence: CASSSGGATKNIQYF. For the CDR3, the DNA is TGTGCCAGCAGTTCCGGCGGAGCGACCAAAAACATTCAGTACTTC.

This chain links TRBV7-8 with TRBJ1-5; the D gene is possibly TRBD1 (6 bases). Germline-derived CDR1 and CDR2 are SGHVS and FQNEAQ. This CDR3 is built from 14 residues. Trimming shortened V by 5 bases and J by 4 bases, and 12 bases separated the two germline ends. This CDR3 reads CASSPLGQNQPQHF. The CDR3 nucleotides are TGTGCCAGCAGCCCCCTAGGACAGAATCAGCCCCAGCATTTT.

This chain joins TRBV7-2 and TRBJ2-7, with 8 bases aligning to TRBD1. J gave up 0 bases and V 2 bases, and 6 bases lay outside the gene matches. Germline-derived CDR1 and CDR2 are SGHTA and FQGNSA. The CDR3 runs 16 residues. CDR3 nucleotide sequence: TGTGCCAGCAGCTTATATCCGACAGGGGACTCCTACGAGCAGTACTTC. Amino acid sequence: CASSLYPTGDSYEQYF.

The chain couples TRBV20-1 to TRBJ1-1, with unresolved D. CDR3 length: 11 residues. Germline V CDR1 and CDR2: DFQATT, SNEGSKA (reference sequence). Between the trimmed V and J ends, which lost 3 bases and 5 bases, there was a span of 7 bases. The CDR3 reads CSASGETEAFF. The CDR3 DNA sequence: TGCAGTGCTAGCGGGGAAACTGAAGCTTTCTTT.

V usage is TRBV2 and J usage is TRBJ2-6; 7 bases match TRBD2. After removal of 2 bases from V and 0 bases from J, the junction contained 13 bases not matched to a gene. This CDR3 region has 20 residues. Germline V gene data show CDR1 as SNHLY and CDR2 as FYNNEI. The CDR3 reads CASSEMLRASGRSGANVLTF. In nucleotides, the CDR3 is TGTGCCAGCAGTGAAATGCTCCGGGCTAGCGGCCGCTCTGGGGCCAACGTCCTGACTTTC.

The chain joins TRBV25-1 to TRBJ1-5, with D hard to call. Germline V gene lookup returns CDR1 MGHDK and CDR2 SYGVNS. The CDR3 consists of 14 residues. Trimming cost V 3 bases and J 0 bases, with 6 bases left between them. The CDR3 spells CASSDPGSNQPQHF. Written as DNA, the CDR3 is TGTGCCAGCAGTGATCCGGGTAGCAATCAGCCCCAGCATTTT.

This chain joins TRBV2 and TRBJ2-5, with a tentative D call TRBD2 (6 bases). Trimming took off 3 bases at V and 5 bases at J, with 13 bases between the two ends. The germline V gene encodes CDR1 SNHLY and CDR2 FYNNEI. This CDR3 contains 14 residues. The CDR3 is CASSDWGGKETQYF. The CDR3 DNA is TGTGCCAGCAGTGATTGGGGCGGGAAGGAGACCCAGTACTTC.

The chain uses TRBV5-1 and TRBJ2-3; the D is unclear. The germline V gene encodes CDR1 SGHRS and CDR2 YFSETQ. There are 13 residues in the CDR3. Trimming removed 0 bases from V and 5 bases from J, with 7 bases in between. This chain's CDR3 is CASSLAGIDTQYF. CDR3 coding DNA: TGCGCCAGCAGCTTGGCAGGAATAGATACGCAGTATTTT.

The chain combines TRBV7-9 with TRBJ1-4; D is uncertain. Germline V gene sequence: CDR1 SEHNR, CDR2 FQNEAQ (reference sequence). This CDR3 has 13 amino acids. Trimming took 5 bases from V and 4 from J, leaving 8 bases between them. CDR3 sequence reads: CASSIRDNEKLFF. CDR3 nucleotide sequence: TGTGCCAGCAGCATCCGGGATAATGAAAAACTGTTTTTT. Variable domain in full (rest from reference TRBV7-9 and TRBJ1-4): DTGVSQNPRHKITKRGQNVTFRCDPISEHNRLYWYRQTLGQGPEFLTYFQNEAQLEKSRLLSDRFSAERPKGSFSTLEIQRTEQGDSAMYLCASSIRDNEKLFFGSGTQLSVL.